Here is one T cell receptor (beta chain) with its context. This clone has a single count. There is no known antigen for this receptor. One base away there is no much larger clone; base qualities are not given. One collaborating source in Seattle enrolled patients while the patients were actively infected and followed the patients over time throughout the course of disease. Each collaborating institution followed its own protocols to collect whole blood in K2EDTA tubes. Collaborator samples were shipped for TCRbeta analysis as frozen whole blood, isolated PBMCs, or DNA extracted from either sample type. This specimen comes from a study of blood T cell repertoires in COVID-19 (dated by TCRdb to about 2020). About the study as a whole: Collaborator samples came from the United States, Italy and Spain and covered acute and convalescent phases of COVID-19. The material from the prospective study consisted of cDNA or gDNA derived from T cells, B-cell-depleted T cells, or PBMCs. Subjects who had been exposed to COVID-19, were actively infected with it, or had recovered from it provided the deeply sampled blood TCRbeta repertoires that made up the dataset. A freely available public database, intended as a resource for researchers studying the immune response to SARS-CoV-2, is where the repertoires were released. The samples were drawn from two sources: the first 160 participants of the ongoing ImmuneRACE study, and 1,000 to 1,500 subjects contributed by 6 global collaborators. Sample metadata almost always included a de-identified subject ID, COVID-19 status, age in years and sex. Where available, HLA class I and class II types were taken from metadata supplied by the sample provider and were not determined by assay-based typing. The investigation overall reported the following: Clinical and demographic metadata were provided uncurated, with the amount varying by source and participant.

TCRbeta CDR3 regions were amplified from genomic DNA using the immunoSEQ Assay, a bias-controlled multiplex PCR. Per the authors' processing: The number of nucleated cells in each sample was estimated by amplification of reference gene primers within the assay. To quantify the absolute abundance of each unique TCRbeta CDR3 rearrangement, sequence reads were collapsed and filtered. For each sample, productive Simpson clonality was calculated by taking the square root of Simpson's diversity index across productive rearrangements. TCRdb carries this immuneACCESS record with in-frame sequences only. Its versions omit some clonotypes, under half of them owing to an unresolved V gene in the studies checked, with the rest unexplained. The V and J calls and clone size are taken from that table; D and trimming were inferred from the DNA. Counted in this sample were over 100,000 clones; approximately 86% of them appeared once. The ten biggest clones cover approximately 10% of the sample.

This receptor was obtained from a woman in her 70s with COVID-19, enrolled during active disease. Sequencing input: peripheral blood.

In nucleotides, the sequence is TGTGCCAGCAGCATGACTAGCGGGGGGGCAACAGATACGCAGTATTTT. Its protein is CASSMTSGGATDTQYF. This receptor chain uses TRBV7-7 and TRBJ2-3; the central 14 bases match TRBD2. Ends trimmed: V by 5 bases, J by 3 bases; bases unmatched to a gene: 4. From the germline V gene (reference sequence), CDR1 is SSHAT and CDR2 is FNYEAQ. Its CDR3 holds 16 amino acids, cysteine through phenylalanine. The only DNA kept is the CDR3, 48 bases in frame from the first base.